This T cell receptor (beta chain) was profiled in a study of tumor T cells in aggressive B-cell lymphoma. This clone was observed a single time. Profiling relied on immunoSEQ multiplex PCR, and the TCRdb table lists in-frame clones only, not all of them. The sample has 1,500 to 2,000 clones; approximately 95% are singletons. The V end lost 4 bases, the J end lost 8 bases, and 17 bases lay between the germline ends. The CDR3 totals 14 residues. Germline V gene data show CDR1 as SGHDT and CDR2 as YYEEEE. The sequence derives from an adult with diffuse large B cell lymphoma. Sequences were obtained from tumor tissue. The genes are TRBV5-6 and TRBJ2-3; possible D gene TRBD2, 6 bases. The CDR3 DNA reads as TGTGCCAGCAGCCCCGGGACTCGCAGTGGTACGCAGTATTTT. Translation: CASSPGTRSGTQYF.